This is a list of T cell receptor beta chains from one sample in a study of T cell changes during pregnancy in multiple sclerosis. The table came from immunoSEQ multiplex PCR; TCRdb's copy has only in-frame clones and leaves some out. The sample consists of under 40,000 clones, about 87% of them appearing once. The sample was CD4+ T cells from peripheral blood mononuclear cells, taken before pregnancy. The source of these receptors is a female donor with multiple sclerosis, enrolled in a pregnancy study. Both conserved end residues are part of each CDR3. D genes are given only for firm matches. Some rows have no size entry. The others give once, few or many, or a class for an expanded clone.

size | J | V | D | DNA | CDR3
- | TRBJ2-5 | TRBV15 | - | TGTGCCACCAGCAGAGATCGAGGTGAGCAGTACTTC | CATSRDRGEQYF
- | TRBJ1-1 | TRBV9 | - | TGTGCCAGCAGCGTAGGCGAGGGTCGGGGCACTGAAGCTTTCTTT | CASSVGEGRGTEAFF
- | TRBJ2-7 | TRBV15 | TRBD1 | TGTGCCACCAGCAGGGACAGGCCGGCCTACGAGCAGTACTTC | CATSRDRPAYEQYF
- | TRBJ2-1 | TRBV11-2 | TRBD1 | TGTGCCAGCAGCTCCGCGGACAGGGAGCAGTTCTTC | CASSSADREQFF
once | TRBJ1-1 | TRBV2 | TRBD1 | TGTGCCAGCAGTGTCGACAGGGTCACTGAAGCTTTCTTT | CASSVDRVTEAFF
- | TRBJ1-1 | TRBV29-1 | TRBD1 | TGCAGCGTTGATTTGGGACAGGGGAACACTGAAGCTTTCTTT | CSVDLGQGNTEAFF
- | TRBJ1-1 | TRBV6-5 | TRBD1 | TGTGCCAGCAGTCCCCGGACAGGGTTGAACACTGAAGCTTTCTTT | CASSPRTGLNTEAFF
- | TRBJ2-5 | TRBV29-1 | - | TGCAGCGTCGCCACAGGGTGGGAGACCCAGTACTTC | CSVATGWETQYF
once | TRBJ1-1 | TRBV11-2 | TRBD1 | TGTGCCAGCAGCTATCCCGGGACAGGGGTCTGCCTAGCCCTGCCTGGGCCCTTT | CASSYPGTGVCLALPGPF
- | TRBJ1-5 | TRBV28 | - | TGTGCCAGCAGTTTAGCAGGGCCATATCAGCCCCAGCATTTT | CASSLAGPYQPQHF
- | TRBJ2-3 | TRBV28 | TRBD2 | TGTGCCAGCAGTTTAAGGCTAGCGGGGGCCCTCACAGATACGCAGTATTTT | CASSLRLAGALTDTQYF
- | TRBJ1-3 | TRBV6-5 | - | TGTGCCAGCAGCCGCCTTAGGGGCCTTCGGGAGGCCATATATTTT | CASSRLRGLREAIYF
- | TRBJ2-5 | TRBV29-1 | - | TGCAGCGTTGACCTTCATCTCAGGGTGGGCGAGACCCAGTACTTC | CSVDLHLRVGETQYF
- | TRBJ2-5 | TRBV5-4 | TRBD1 | TGTGCCAGCAGCTATACCGGGACAGAAGAGACCCAGTACTTC | CASSYTGTEETQYF
- | TRBJ2-5 | TRBV5-6 | TRBD2 | TGTGCCAGCAGCTTGAGACTAGCGGGGGCAGAGACCCAGTACTTC | CASSLRLAGAETQYF
- | TRBJ1-2 | TRBV2 | TRBD1 | TGTGCCAGCAGTGAGGGGGACAGGCTGGATGGGGTTGAATATGGCTACACCTTC | CASSEGDRLDGVEYGYTF
- | TRBJ1-6 | TRBV4-3 | - | TGCGCCAGCAGCCAGGCCGCAGGGGATTCACCCCTCCACTTT | CASSQAAGDSPLHF
- | TRBJ1-1 | TRBV7-2 | - | TGTGCCAGCAGCATTAATGGAGGCACTGAAGCTTTCTTT | CASSINGGTEAFF
- | TRBJ1-5 | TRBV19 | TRBD1 | TGTGCCAGTAGTATTGAATCGGGACAGGGATTTGGGCAGCCCCAGCATTTT | CASSIESGQGFGQPQHF
- | TRBJ2-5 | TRBV5-4 | - | TGTGCCAGCAGCTCCTCCTCGTCCCTCCCGAGGGAGACCCAGTACTTC | CASSSSSSLPRETQYF
- | TRBJ1-6 | TRBV7-2 | - | TGTGCCAGCAGCTTTTCAGGGCCCACAAATTCACCCCTCCACTTT | CASSFSGPTNSPLHF
- | TRBJ1-2 | TRBV15 | - | TGTGCCACCAGCAGACAGGGGAGCGATGGCTACACCTTC | CATSRQGSDGYTF
- | TRBJ2-7 | TRBV19 | TRBD1 | TGTGCCGGACAGACAGGGGAGGAAAACGAGCAGTACTTC | CAGQTGEENEQYF
- | TRBJ1-1 | TRBV6-5 | - | TGTGCCAGCAGTTACCGAGGAGACACTGAAGCTTTCTTT | CASSYRGDTEAFF
- | TRBJ2-5 | TRBV11-3 | - | TGTGCCAGCAGCTTCAACTACCAAGAGACCCAGTACTTC | CASSFNYQETQYF
- | TRBJ1-4 | TRBV28 | - | TGTGCCAGCAGTTCGTCCGGACCGGACAACCTTGAAAAACTGTTTTTT | CASSSSGPDNLEKLFF
- | TRBJ1-1 | TRBV19 | - | TGTGCCAGTGGGGAAGGCGGGGGAGGACCTGAAGCTTTCTTT | CASGEGGGGPEAFF
- | TRBJ2-3 | TRBV9 | TRBD2 | TGTGCCAGCAGCGTAAAGTTGGGAGGGGATACGCAGTATTTT | CASSVKLGGDTQYF
- | TRBJ2-3 | TRBV7-2 | TRBD2 | TGTGCCAGCAGCCTCCAGCGGGGGGGAAGAGATACGCAGTATTTT | CASSLQRGGRDTQYF
- | TRBJ2-2 | TRBV9 | TRBD2 | TGTGCCAGCAGCGTAGGAACTAGCGGGGGCGGCACCGGGGAGCTGTTTTTT | CASSVGTSGGGTGELFF
- | TRBJ2-3 | TRBV18 | - | TGTGCCAGCTCACCGGCGGGTAGCACAGATACGCAGTATTTT | CASSPAGSTDTQYF
- | TRBJ1-2 | TRBV5-8 | - | TGTGCCAGCAGCTTGGACAGGGACCGATATGGCTACACCTTC | CASSLDRDRYGYTF
- | TRBJ1-1 | TRBV6-5 | - | TGTGCAATCTTAGGGGGTCGCACTGAAGCTTTCTTT | CAILGGRTEAFF
- | TRBJ1-2 | TRBV2 | - | TGTGCCAGCAGTACAGAATCAGGCAGGGGTGGCTACACCTTC | CASSTESGRGGYTF
- | TRBJ2-5 | TRBV5-4 | TRBD1 | TGTGCCAGCAGCAGGGGACAGGGGCTCCAAGAGACCCAGTACTTC | CASSRGQGLQETQYF
- | TRBJ2-2 | TRBV5-4 | - | TGTGCCAGCAGCTCCTGGACTTTGTGGGGGGGGGCACCCGGGGAGCTGTTTTTT | CASSSWTLWGGAPGELFF
- | TRBJ1-1 | TRBV7-8 | - | TGTGCCAGCAGCTTAGCGTGGAAAGGGGCTCGGAACACTGAAGCTTTCTTT | CASSLAWKGARNTEAFF
- | TRBJ1-2 | TRBV19 | TRBD1 | TGTGCCAGTAACCTAGGGGGTGACAGGGCCCTATATGGCTACACCTTC | CASNLGGDRALYGYTF
once | TRBJ2-2 | TRBV7-6 | TRBD2 | TGTGCCAGCAGCGAGGGACTAGCGGGGGAAGCCGGGGAGCTGTTTTTT | CASSEGLAGEAGELFF
- | TRBJ2-3 | TRBV7-3 | TRBD2 | TGTGCCAGCAGCTTACTAGCGGCTAGCACAGATACGCAGTATTTT | CASSLLAASTDTQYF
- | TRBJ1-4 | TRBV9 | TRBD1 | TGTGCCCCCGGGGGACAGGGAGGAGTGGATGAAAAACTGTTTTTT | CAPGGQGGVDEKLFF
once | TRBJ2-7 | TRBV5-4 | - | TGTGCCAGCAGCTTGGGGCGGGGATCCTACGAGCAGTACTTC | CASSLGRGSYEQYF
- | TRBJ1-1 | TRBV11-2 | TRBD1 | TGTGCCAGCAGCTCGCGACAGGGTGGAGACACTGAAGCTTTCTTT | CASSSRQGGDTEAFF
- | TRBJ2-3 | TRBV2 | TRBD2 | TGTGCCAGCAGTATACTAGCGGGGGGCGAGGGTACGCAGTATTTT | CASSILAGGEGTQYF
- | TRBJ2-5 | TRBV7-6 | TRBD2 | TGTGCCAGCAGCGATATAGGACTAGCGGGGGGCAATGGGGAGACCCAGTACTTC | CASSDIGLAGGNGETQYF
- | TRBJ2-5 | TRBV7-7 | TRBD2 | TGTGCTAGCAGCAGGGCCCTAGCGGGGGGGCTGGGGCAAGAGACCCAGTACTTC | CASSRALAGGLGQETQYF
once | TRBJ2-1 | TRBV9 | TRBD2 | TGTGCCAGCAGCGGGGGACTACTCAATGATGAGCAGTTCTTC | CASSGGLLNDEQFF
- | TRBJ2-1 | TRBV9 | TRBD2 | TGTGCCAGCAGCGTAAGTCGGGGGGACCCTAATTTTAGTGAGCAGTTCTTC | CASSVSRGDPNFSEQFF
- | TRBJ2-7 | TRBV30 | TRBD1 | TGTGCCTGGAACCCCCCCCAGGGGGACGAGCAGTACTTC | CAWNPPQGDEQYF
- | TRBJ2-7 | TRBV19 | TRBD2 | TGTGCCAGTAGCCCGGGGGGGGCCGGTATCCCCTACGAGCAGTACTTC | CASSPGGAGIPYEQYF
- | TRBJ1-1 | TRBV30 | - | TGTGCCTGGAACCGGGTTACTGAAGCTTTCTTT | CAWNRVTEAFF
- | TRBJ2-7 | TRBV28 | TRBD2 | TGTGCCAGCAGTTTAATGGGAGGGAGGGGCTACGAGCAGTACTTC | CASSLMGGRGYEQYF
- | TRBJ1-2 | TRBV9 | - | TGTGCCAGCAGCGTCGCCGGGACAATTAACTATGGCTACACCTTC | CASSVAGTINYGYTF
- | TRBJ2-3 | TRBV2 | TRBD1 | TGTGCCAGCCAGACAGGGTACACAGATACGCAGTATTTT | CASQTGYTDTQYF